One sample yielded the 20 T cell receptor beta chains listed below, sequenced in a study of CD8 T cells in ankylosing spondylitis. TCRdb recomputed calls from the 5' RACE reads with MiXCR, one row per CDR3 protein. This sample has 350,000 or so distinct CDR3 sequences, with approximately 14% found just once. The source material was blood, either unsorted or a sorted T cell fraction (not recorded which). The receptors were sampled from a male donor with ankylosing spondylitis or in good health (not recorded which).

This clonotype was detected many times. The chain is built from TRBV12-3 or TRBV12-4 and TRBJ2-1; D may be TRBD1 (6 bases). The CDR3 is 16 residues long. V was pared by 5 bases and J by 6 bases, with 20 bases between. This CDR3 reads CASSNKQGFSANEQFF. In DNA form, the CDR3 reads TGTGCCAGCAGTAACAAACAGGGCTTTAGTGCCAATGAGCAGTTCTTC.

There are a few counts of this clonotype. The chain couples TRBV29-1 to TRBJ1-1; 9 nucleotides match TRBD1. The CDR3 covers 12 residues. Germline V gene sequence: CDR1 SQVTM, CDR2 ANQGSEA. The trim removed 6 bases at V and 5 bases at J, leaving 4 bases unmatched. CDR3 residues: CSVGQGITEAFF. CDR3 nucleotides: TGCAGCGTGGGACAGGGAATTACTGAAGCTTTCTTT.

The sample holds a few counts of this clonotype. The rearrangement joins TRBV5-5 to TRBJ2-7; D is perhaps TRBD1 or TRBD2 (5 bases each). Deletions cut 4 bases from V and 2 bases from J, with 19 bases between. CDR1 SGHKS and CDR2 YYEKEE come from the germline V gene (reference sequence). The CDR3 is 16 amino acids. CDR3 coding DNA: TGTGCCAGCAGCACAACCGGGACCCCCAGCACCTACGAGCAGTACTTC. Amino acid sequence: CASSTTGTPSTYEQYF.

The chain has TRBV6-2 or TRBV6-3 and TRBJ1-3; D gene unclear. This CDR3 has 13 amino acids. CDR1 MNHEY and CDR2 SVGEGT come from the germline V gene. Trimming took off 10 bases at V and 0 bases at J, with 10 bases between the two ends. The CDR3 here is CATRLPSGNTIYF. The DNA for the CDR3 is TGTGCCACCCGCCTCCCCTCTGGAAACACCATATATTTT.

This clonotype came up a few times. Here the CDR3 DNA reads TGTGCCAGCTCACCACGCGGGACAAACGATGAGCAGTTCTTC. This sequence encodes CASSPRGTNDEQFF. This chain uses TRBV18 with TRBJ2-1, with D perhaps given as TRBD1 or TRBD2 (6 bases each). Germline CDR1 reads KGHSH; CDR2 reads LQKENI. CDR3 length: 14 amino acids. The ends were cut back, 1 base at V and 8 bases at J, with 12 bases in the middle.

The chain employs TRBV29-1 and TRBJ2-1; possibly TRBD1 or TRBD2 for D (5 bases each). The V gene's germline CDR1 is SQVTM and CDR2 ANQGSEA. V shed 5 bases and J shed 2 bases, with 7 bases lying between them. The CDR3 is made up of 12 amino acids. CDR3 nucleotide sequence: TGCAGCGTTCGGGACGCCTACAATGAGCAGTTCTTC. This sequence encodes CSVRDAYNEQFF.

V usage is TRBV6-4 and J usage is TRBJ2-1; 10 bases agree with TRBD1. V lost 6 bases and J lost 6; bases outside the gene matches: 8. Per germline, CDR1 MRHNA and CDR2 SNTAGT. This CDR3 is built from 15 residues. The DNA of the CDR3 is TGTGCCAGCAGCGCCGGGACAGGGGCCCCCAATGAGCAGTTCTTC. As protein: CASSAGTGAPNEQFF.

This clonotype showed up many times. The rearrangement links TRBV25-1 to TRBJ2-7; D call uncertain. The V gene's germline CDR1 is MGHDK and CDR2 SYGVNS. The V end was cut by 0 bases, the J end by 2 bases, with 8 bases between. The CDR3 has 14 amino acids. The CDR3: CASSEYTAPYEQYF. The CDR3 DNA is TGTGCCAGCAGTGAATATACTGCCCCCTACGAGCAGTACTTC.

Ten or more counts support this clonotype. This chain uses TRBV30 with TRBJ2-3; 7 bases align to TRBD2. V lost 3 bases and J lost 6; bases outside the gene matches: 3. The germline gives CDR1 GTSNPN, CDR2 SVGIG (reference sequence). This CDR3 is built from 12 residues. CDR3 residues: CAWRAGPDTQYF. The CDR3 DNA follows: TGTGCCTGGAGAGCGGGACCGGATACGCAGTATTTT.

The chain is built from TRBV7-2 and TRBJ2-7, with 7 bases lining up with TRBD2. Germline V gives CDR1 SGHTA, CDR2 FQGNSA. V was clipped by 1 base and J by 7 bases; unmatched bases: 10. This CDR3 spans 15 amino acids. The CDR3, as DNA: TGTGCCAGCAGCTTAGATTTCGGGAGGCTGAAGGAGCAGTACTTC. It translates to CASSLDFGRLKEQYF.

Turning to this clonotype: This CDR3 is missing its conserved last phenylalanine or tryptophan, likely due to a read error. The chain carries TRBV12-3 or TRBV12-4 and TRBJ2-5, with 7 bases lining up with TRBD2. The ends lost 5 bases at V and 4 bases at J; junction bases unmatched: 13. The CDR3 loop spans 16 amino acids. CDR3 region: CASSPGGLAGRETQYY. The CDR3 DNA reads TGTGCCAGCAGTCCGGGAGGCCTAGCCGGGAGAGAGACCCAGTACTAC.

This clonotype occurred a few times. The chain carries TRBV3-1 and TRBJ2-2; D uncertain. The CDR3 is made up of 13 amino acids. The ends were cut back, 1 base at V and 6 bases at J, with 6 bases in the middle. The V gene's germline CDR1 is LGHDT and CDR2 YNNKEL (reference sequence). The DNA for the CDR3 is TGTGCCAGCAGCCAAGCCCAATCCGGGGAGCTGTTTTTT. Its protein product is CASSQAQSGELFF.

The chain has TRBV5-5 and TRBJ2-1; 8 nucleotides match TRBD1. The CDR3 runs to 15 residues. The V gene end was trimmed by 5 bases and the J gene end by 9 bases; junction bases not matched to a gene: 13. Germline V gene lookup returns CDR1 SGHKS and CDR2 YYEKEE (reference sequence). The CDR3 region has the DNA TGTGCCAGCAGTTTTCTCGGACAGGGTAGCGGTGAGCAGTTCTTC. Residues: CASSFLGQGSGEQFF.

V is TRBV5-1 and J is TRBJ1-2; D unclear. This CDR3 region has 14 residues. The germline CDR1 and CDR2 sequences are SGHRS and YFSETQ. V shed 3 bases and J shed 3 bases, with 12 bases lying between them. The CDR3 nucleotides are TGCGCCAGCAGCTCCTCCGACACCTACTATGGCTACACCTTC. Translating it yields CASSSSDTYYGYTF.

This clonotype has a handful of counts. CDR3 amino acids: CSASGTSGGDASTDTQYF. CDR3 nucleotide sequence: TGCAGTGCTTCCGGGACTAGCGGGGGGGATGCTAGCACAGATACGCAGTATTTT. The rearrangement links TRBV20-1 to TRBJ2-3, with 16 bases lining up with TRBD2. The CDR3 is made up of 18 amino acids. V shed 5 bases and J 0 bases; nucleotides not matched to a gene: 8. Germline CDR1 is DFQATT and CDR2 is SNEGSKA (reference sequence).

This clonotype came up a few times. The V gene is TRBV11-2, the J gene TRBJ2-3; D perhaps matches TRBD2 (6 bases). The CDR3 is made up of 16 amino acids. V was cut by 0 bases and J by 3 bases, with 13 bases left in between. Germline CDR1 reads SGHAT; CDR2 reads FQNNGV. In DNA form, the CDR3 reads TGTGCCAGCAGCTTAGATGGGGCGGGGATGACAGATACGCAGTATTTT. It yields the protein CASSLDGAGMTDTQYF.

This clonotype was seen a few times. J is TRBJ2-3 and V is TRBV4-1, with D tentatively TRBD2 (5 bases). Trimming left V 4 bases short and J 2 bases short, with 16 bases between. CDR3 length: 16 residues. The germline CDR1 and CDR2 sequences are MGHRA and YSYEKL. CDR3 protein: CASSRFPPGYTDTQYF. The CDR3 DNA sequence: TGCGCCAGCAGCCGGTTCCCTCCGGGGTACACAGATACGCAGTATTTT.

There are many counts of this clonotype. The chain carries TRBV5-1 and TRBJ1-2; tentative D call: TRBD1 (5 bases). CDR1 is SGHRS and CDR2 is YFSETQ in the germline V gene. The germline V and J ends were trimmed by 7 bases and 4 bases, with 11 bases remaining between them. The CDR3 runs 12 residues. The CDR3 DNA reads TGCGCCAGCGGAGGGGAGGCCTATGGCTACACCTTC. Encoded protein: CASGGEAYGYTF.

This clonotype was picked up a small number of times. This chain links TRBV20-1 with TRBJ2-1; 9 nucleotides agree with TRBD1. J was trimmed by 9 bases and V by 5 bases; bases with no gene match: 14. The CDR3 sequence is 15 residues long. Germline CDR1 reads DFQATT; CDR2 reads SNEGSKA (reference sequence). The CDR3 region has the DNA TGCAGTGCTGTTCACCGGGACAGGGTTGCACTTGAGCAGTTCTTC. Its protein product is CSAVHRDRVALEQFF.

The CDR3 DNA follows: TGTGCCAGCAGCCGACGGACAGGCACACAAGAGACCCAGTACTTC. Protein sequence: CASSRRTGTQETQYF. The rearrangement joins TRBV7-2 to TRBJ2-5, with 7 bases lining up with TRBD1. CDR1 is SGHTA and CDR2 is FQGNSA in the germline V gene. V was pared by 5 bases and J by 2 bases, with 8 bases of the junction left unmatched. The CDR3 has 15 amino acids. Looking up the rest from reference TRBV7-2 and TRBJ2-5 gives the full variable domain: GAGVSQSPSNKVTEKGKDVELRCDPISGHTALYWYRQSLGQGLEFLIYFQGNSAPDKSGLPSDRFSAERTGGSVSTLTIQRTQQEDSAVYLCASSRRTGTQETQYFGPGTRLLVL.